The 32 T cell receptor beta chains below all came from one sample that was sequenced in a study of CD8 T cells in Susac syndrome. It was with random hexamers that roughly 0.5 to 1 ug RNA was reverse transcribed. One entry per CDR3 protein results from TCRdb running MiXCR on the immunoSEQ multiplex PCR reads. This sample has some 190,000 distinct CDR3 sequences, with about 94% found just once. The specimen sequenced was CD4+ T cells from PBMCs. The receptors were gathered from a human donor in good health.

This chain joins TRBV20-1 and TRBJ2-2; D may be TRBD1 (5 bases). The V end was cut by 0 bases, the J end by 4 bases, with 12 bases between. Germline-derived CDR1 and CDR2 are DFQATT and SNEGSKA (reference sequence). The CDR3 totals 15 residues. CDR3 region: CSARDRGRSTGELFF. The CDR3 nucleotides read TGCAGTGCTAGAGATAGGGGCAGGAGCACCGGGGAGCTGTTTTTT.

The count of this clonotype is one. This chain connects TRBV5-6 to TRBJ1-1, with 8 bases that match TRBD1. This CDR3 is 14 amino acids long. The junction had 3 bases not matched to a gene; V was cut back by 3 bases and J by 2 bases. Per the germline V gene, CDR1 is SGHDT and CDR2 is YYEEEE. The CDR3 region is CASSWDRQNTEAFF. The CDR3 bases are TGTGCCAGCAGCTGGGACAGGCAAAACACTGAAGCTTTCTTT.

The rearrangement uses TRBV3-1 and TRBJ1-6, with D maybe TRBD1 (5 bases). The CDR3 length is 19 residues. V dropped 4 bases and J dropped 8 bases, with 27 bases sitting between them. Germline V lookup: CDR1 LGHDT, CDR2 YNNKEL (reference sequence). CDR3 region: CASSPLTRQSEIRDSPLHF. CDR3 in DNA: TGTGCCAGCAGCCCTCTCACTCGACAGTCCGAGATTCGGGATTCACCCCTCCACTTT. Full variable domain (outside the CDR3, taken from reference TRBV3-1 and TRBJ1-6): DTAVSQTPKYLVTQMGNDKSIKCEQNLGHDTMYWYKQDSKKFLKIMFSYNNKELIINETVPNRFSPKSPDKAHLNLHINSLELGDSAVYFCASSPLTRQSEIRDSPLHFGNGTRLTVT.

The sample holds one count of this clonotype. The V call is TRBV5-4, the J call TRBJ2-3, with D maybe TRBD1 (5 bases). The CDR3 is 14 amino acids. The ends were cut back, 4 bases at V and 2 bases at J, with 11 bases in the middle. Germline V CDR1 and CDR2: SGHNT, YYREEE (reference sequence). The CDR3 spells CASSNYRFTDTQYF. The DNA for the CDR3 is TGTGCCAGCAGCAACTACAGGTTCACAGATACGCAGTATTTT.

The chain combines TRBV3-1 with TRBJ1-2, with D tentatively TRBD1 (5 bases). V lost 5 bases and J lost 8, with 12 bases in between. In germline, CDR1 is LGHDT, CDR2 YNNKEL (reference sequence). The CDR3 sequence is 12 residues long. The CDR3 DNA is TGTGCCAGCAGCGGGGCAGGAGAGGGCTACACCTTC. This encodes CASSGAGEGYTF.

V usage is TRBV7-3 and J usage is TRBJ2-5; tentative D call: TRBD1 (5 bases). CDR1 is SGHTA, CDR2 FQGTGA, per germline. V was cut by 8 bases and J by 5 bases, with 15 bases left in between. The CDR3 consists of 13 residues. The CDR3 region is CASCQGVGETQYF. CDR3 DNA sequence: TGTGCCAGCTGCCAAGGGGTGGGGGAGACCCAGTACTTC.

V is TRBV18 and J is TRBJ1-1, with a possible D match to TRBD1 (6 bases). Germline-derived CDR1 and CDR2 are KGHSH and LQKENI. The CDR3 runs to 14 residues. Trimming took off 4 bases at V and 1 base at J, with 10 bases between the two ends. Here the CDR3 reads CASSRLDRNTEAFF. As DNA, the CDR3 is TGTGCCAGCTCACGACTGGACAGGAACACTGAAGCTTTCTTT.

CDR3 in DNA: TGTGCCAGCAGCGCGGGACAGTACGAGACCCAGTACTTC. This gives the protein CASSAGQYETQYF. This sequence joins TRBV9 and TRBJ2-5; 7 positions match TRBD1. The CDR3 loop spans 13 amino acids. Per the germline V gene, CDR1 is SGDLS and CDR2 is YYNGEE. With 3 bases clipped from V and 5 bases from J, the junction kept 4 bases outside the gene matches.

The chain recombines TRBV5-1 with TRBJ1-1; D is uncertain. The V gene lost 3 bases and the J gene lost 5 bases, with 14 bases spanning the gap. The germline V gene has CDR1 SGHRS and CDR2 YFSETQ. The CDR3 length is 14 residues. The CDR3: CASSYQRGATEAFF. Here the CDR3 DNA reads TGCGCCAGCAGCTACCAACGTGGTGCTACTGAAGCTTTCTTT.

The chain is built from TRBV3-1 and TRBJ2-5, with D possibly matching TRBD2 (5 bases). The CDR3 extends over 14 amino acids. Germline-derived CDR1 and CDR2 are LGHDT and YNNKEL (reference sequence). V gave up 3 bases and J gave up 4 bases, with 12 bases separating them. Here the CDR3 reads CASSQMRAGETQYF. The CDR3 coding sequence is TGTGCCAGCAGCCAGATGAGGGCGGGAGAGACCCAGTACTTC.

CDR3 sequence: CASSPRGATNEKLFF. CDR3 nucleotides: TGTGCCAGCAGCCCTCGAGGGGCAACTAATGAAAAACTGTTTTTT. V and J are TRBV7-2 and TRBJ1-4; possible D gene TRBD1, 5 bases. Germline values: CDR1 SGHTA, CDR2 FQGNSA. Deletions cut 5 bases from V and 0 bases from J, with 10 bases between. The CDR3 runs to 15 residues.

This chain connects TRBV14 to TRBJ2-1; D remains unclear. V was shortened by 5 bases and J by 1 base, with 15 bases between the two germline ends. This CDR3 is built from 16 residues. From germline, CDR1 is SGHDN and CDR2 FVKESK. CDR3 loop: CASSSGVGISYNEQFF. The DNA for the CDR3 is TGTGCCAGCAGCTCTGGGGTAGGAATATCCTACAATGAGCAGTTCTTC.

V usage is TRBV30 and J usage is TRBJ1-5; D unresolved. CDR3 length equals 15 residues. V lost 0 bases, J lost 2 bases, and 11 bases lay in between. Germline V gene sequence: CDR1 GTSNPN, CDR2 SVGIG (reference sequence). CDR3 protein: CAWSVHPRGNQPQHF. The CDR3 nucleotides are TGTGCCTGGAGTGTACATCCTCGGGGCAATCAGCCCCAGCATTTT.

This clonotype appeared once. The V call is TRBV14, the J call TRBJ1-1; D remains unclear. Germline lookup yields CDR1 SGHDN and CDR2 FVKESK. V lost 5 bases to trimming and J lost 4 bases, with 14 bases between them. The CDR3 sequence is 14 residues long. In DNA, the CDR3 is TGTGCCAGCAGCGAGGTGTATGGGAGCACTGAAGCTTTCTTT. Translating it yields CASSEVYGSTEAFF.

This chain joins TRBV24-1 and TRBJ2-1; D is undetermined. Trimming cost V 0 bases and J 10 bases, with 6 bases left between them. The germline gives CDR1 KGHDR, CDR2 SFDVKD. The CDR3 runs to 12 residues. The CDR3 here is CATSDLHWEQFF. In nucleotides, the CDR3 is TGTGCCACCAGTGATTTGCATTGGGAGCAGTTCTTC.

The chain has TRBV28 and TRBJ2-7; 12 nucleotides agree with TRBD1. The CDR3 is 17 amino acids. The J segment lost 4 bases and the V segment lost 4 bases, leaving 11 bases of the junction unmatched. Looked up from germline, CDR1 is MDHEN and CDR2 is SYDVKM. CDR3 sequence: CASSSSTGQGASYEQYF. The CDR3 bases are TGTGCCAGCAGTTCTTCAACGGGACAGGGGGCGTCGTACGAGCAGTACTTC.

The rearrangement uses TRBV14 and TRBJ2-7, with 7 nucleotides matching TRBD1. The CDR3 runs to 14 residues. V trimming: 0 bases; J trimming: 5 bases; junction bases outside the gene matches: 4. Germline CDR1 is SGHDN and CDR2 is FVKESK. The CDR3 sequence is CASSQDVRGNEQYF. The CDR3 DNA is TGTGCCAGCAGCCAAGATGTCAGGGGGAACGAGCAGTACTTC.

CDR3 sequence reads: CASSQQEMGSTEAFF. The CDR3, as DNA: TGTGCCAGCAGTCAGCAGGAGATGGGCAGCACTGAAGCTTTCTTT. The genes are TRBV6-2 or TRBV6-3 and TRBJ1-1; D not certain. Germline V gene data show CDR1 as MNHEY and CDR2 as SVGEGT. Trimming took 5 bases from V and 4 from J, leaving 17 bases between them. The CDR3 is made up of 15 amino acids.

The J gene is TRBJ1-2, the V gene TRBV9; the D is unclear. V lost 9 bases and J lost 3, with 3 bases in between. CDR3 length: 9 residues. Germline values: CDR1 SGDLS, CDR2 YYNGEE. CDR3 protein: CAIHYGYTF. Here the CDR3 DNA reads TGTGCCATCCACTATGGCTACACCTTC.

The V gene is TRBV7-9, the J gene TRBJ1-1; 11 bases map to TRBD1. The CDR3 has 15 amino acids. With V trimmed by 3 bases and J by 11 bases, 11 bases remained unmatched. The germline CDR1 and CDR2 sequences are SEHNR and FQNEAQ (reference sequence). CDR3 nucleotides: TGTGCCAGCAGCTTTAACTCCGGGACAGGGGGTTTTGCTTTCTTT. Its translation is CASSFNSGTGGFAFF.

This chain uses TRBV7-8 with TRBJ2-5, with 10 positions matching TRBD2. Looked up from germline, CDR1 is SGHVS and CDR2 is FQNEAQ. This CDR3 has 15 amino acids. The junction had 6 bases not matched to a gene; V was cut back by 5 bases and J by 3 bases. The CDR3 DNA follows: TGTGCCAGCAGCCGGGACAGCGGGGGGGAAGAGACCCAGTACTTC. This sequence encodes CASSRDSGGEETQYF. Complete variable domain (other parts from reference TRBV7-8 and TRBJ2-5): GAGVSQSPRYKVAKRGQDVALRCDPISGHVSLFWYQQALGQGPEFLTYFQNEAQLDKSGLPSDRFFAERPEGSVSTLKIQRTQQEDSAVYLCASSRDSGGEETQYFGPGTRLLVL.

This rearrangement joins TRBV19 to TRBJ2-5; 9 nucleotides align to TRBD1. V lost 6 bases to trimming and J lost 5 bases; unmatched junction nucleotides: 7. The CDR3 sequence is 14 residues long. Germline V lookup: CDR1 LNHDA, CDR2 SQIVND (reference sequence). The CDR3 loop reads CASRTSGQGETQYF. Written as DNA, the CDR3 is TGTGCCAGTAGAACATCAGGACAGGGGGAGACCCAGTACTTC.

The chain joins TRBV19 to TRBJ1-6, with 8 bases fitting TRBD1. The germline V gene has CDR1 LNHDA and CDR2 SQIVND (reference sequence). The CDR3 loop spans 16 amino acids. J gave up 10 bases and V 4 bases, and 12 bases lay outside the gene matches. The CDR3 region is CASSTRLTGGESPLHF. CDR3 DNA: TGTGCCAGTAGTACCCGGTTAACAGGGGGAGAATCACCCCTCCACTTT.

The chain combines TRBV19 with TRBJ2-4; D unresolved. This CDR3 comprises 15 residues. Germline V CDR1 and CDR2: LNHDA, SQIVND (reference sequence). V was pared by 5 bases and J by 3 bases, with 14 bases between. CDR3 sequence: CASSEWEMGKNIQYF. CDR3 in DNA: TGTGCCAGTAGTGAATGGGAAATGGGCAAAAACATTCAGTACTTC. The whole variable domain, remainder taken from reference TRBV19 and TRBJ2-4, is DGGITQSPKYLFRKEGQNVTLSCEQNLNHDAMYWYRQDPGQGLRLIYYSQIVNDFQKGDIAEGYSVSREKKESFPLTVTSAQKNPTAFYLCASSEWEMGKNIQYFGAGTRLSVL.

The chain combines TRBV6-2 or TRBV6-3 with TRBJ2-5; D is undetermined. Trimming removed 2 bases at V and 7 bases at J, with 20 bases between. The germline CDR1 and CDR2 sequences are MNHEY and SVGEGT. The CDR3 covers 16 residues. CDR3 nucleotide sequence: TGTGCCAGCAGTTACCCGGATAACTCTACCTTGTGGACCCAGTACTTC. Protein: CASSYPDNSTLWTQYF.

The V call is TRBV5-1, the J call TRBJ2-7; D unclear. The CDR3 is made up of 13 amino acids. Deletions cut 1 base from V and 2 bases from J, with 7 bases between. From germline, CDR1 is SGHRS and CDR2 YFSETQ. The CDR3 loop reads CASSLRQAYEQYF. The CDR3, as DNA: TGCGCCAGCAGCTTGCGGCAAGCCTACGAGCAGTACTTC.

The chain uses TRBV6-1 and TRBJ2-5, with 9 positions matching TRBD2. With V trimmed by 8 bases and J by 3 bases, 7 bases remained unmatched. Germline V gene lookup returns CDR1 MNHNS and CDR2 SASEGT. This CDR3 is built from 14 residues. In DNA form, the CDR3 reads TGTGCCAGCGGGCGTAGCGGGGGAAAAGAGACCCAGTACTTC. Amino acid sequence: CASGRSGGKETQYF.

The rearrangement joins TRBV5-6 to TRBJ2-5, with a weak D call TRBD1 (5 bases). The CDR3 loop spans 15 amino acids. Trimming took 5 bases from V and 5 from J, leaving 19 bases between them. From germline, CDR1 is SGHDT and CDR2 YYEEEE. The CDR3, as DNA: TGTGCCAGCAGGAAGGGGAACTTGAAGGGGGAGACCCAGTACTTC. Its translation is CASRKGNLKGETQYF.

The CDR3 reads CASSRTGQGQRREQFF. In DNA form, the CDR3 reads TGTGCCAGCTCCCGAACGGGACAGGGCCAACGTCGGGAGCAGTTCTTC. The chain couples TRBV5-4 to TRBJ2-1; 9 bases fit TRBD1. The germline gives CDR1 SGHNT, CDR2 YYREEE (reference sequence). The V segment lost 7 bases and the J segment 10 bases; nucleotides outside the gene matches: 18. CDR3 length equals 16 residues.

This clonotype was seen more than once but under ten times. At one end, the junction sequence differs from germline, possibly due to a read error. The V call is TRBV4-1, the J call TRBJ1-6; 8 bases are shared with TRBD1. Per germline, CDR1 MGHRA and CDR2 YSYEKL. CDR3 length: 17 amino acids. CDR3 region: CASSQDLVQGANSPLHF. CDR3 DNA sequence: TGCGCCAGCAGCCAAGATCTTGTGCAGGGGGCAAATTCCCCCCTCCACTTT.

The rearrangement joins TRBV21-1 to TRBJ2-7; the D segment call TRBD1 is taken from the table without a DNA check. TRBV21-1 is a recognized pseudogene. This CDR3 comprises 14 residues. The CDR3 nucleotides are TGTGCCAGCAGCAAAGAGGCAGGGAACTACGAGCAGTACGTC. It specifies CASSKEAGNYEQYV.

CDR3 DNA sequence: TGTGCCAGCAGCCAAGCCACCTACGAGCAGTACTTC. Amino acids: CASSQATYEQYF. The chain employs TRBV3-1 and TRBJ2-7; D is unclear. The CDR3 runs to 12 residues. The germline V gene has CDR1 LGHDT and CDR2 YNNKEL (reference sequence). Trimming stripped 1 base from V and 2 bases from J, with 3 bases between.